Presented here are 10 T cell receptor beta chains from one specimen sequenced in a study of blood T cell repertoires in COVID-19. The data were produced by immunoSEQ multiplex PCR, yet TCRdb's version contains in-frame clones alone and is incomplete. The sample carries 500,000 to 600,000 clones, roughly 89% recorded once. The sequencing input was peripheral blood. These receptor sequences come from a woman aged 50 to 60 with COVID-19, enrolled during active disease.

This clone was observed once. This chain joins TRBV13 and TRBJ2-2; D remains ambiguous. The CDR3 extends over 14 amino acids. CDR1 is PRHDT and CDR2 is FYEKMQ in the germline V gene (reference sequence). V shed 5 bases and J shed 4 bases, with 11 bases lying between them. CDR3 bases: TGTGCCAGCAGCGACCAACAGAGCACCGGGGAGCTGTTTTTT. Residues: CASSDQQSTGELFF.

This clone has only a few counts. The chain links TRBV19 to TRBJ1-2, with D possibly TRBD1 on 6 matching bases. Trimming left V 5 bases short and J 5 bases short, with 18 bases between. Per the germline V gene, CDR1 is LNHDA and CDR2 is SQIVND (reference sequence). This CDR3 contains 15 residues. The CDR3 DNA follows: TGTGCCAGTAGTCCCGGACGGGGGGCAGGGTATGGCTACACCTTC. It is translated as CASSPGRGAGYGYTF.

V and J are TRBV6-5 and TRBJ1-2; 7 nucleotides match TRBD1. V was pared by 7 bases and J by 1 base, with 6 bases of the junction left unmatched. The CDR3 has 14 amino acids. CDR1 and CDR2 (germline): MNHEY, SVGAGI. DNA for the CDR3: TGTGCCAGCACCCCGGACAGGTATAACTATGGCTACACCTTC. Its translation is CASTPDRYNYGYTF.

This clone was observed a single time. The J gene is TRBJ2-5, the V gene TRBV5-1; TRBD1 matches at 9 bases. Per germline, CDR1 SGHRS and CDR2 YFSETQ. The CDR3 is 19 residues long. V lost 0 bases and J lost 2; bases outside the gene matches: 14. In nucleotides, the CDR3 is TGCGCCAGCAGCTTGGCCCTAGGACAGGGGTCGGGACAACAAGAGACCCAGTACTTC. It translates to CASSLALGQGSGQQETQYF.

The chain employs TRBV2 and TRBJ2-3; 14 bases are a match to TRBD2. Germline V gene sequence: CDR1 SNHLY, CDR2 FYNNEI. V was pared by 2 bases and J by 3 bases, with 4 bases of the junction left unmatched. The CDR3 consists of 17 residues. The CDR3 region is CASSESGLAGGTDTQYF. CDR3 coding DNA: TGTGCCAGCAGTGAATCTGGACTAGCGGGGGGTACAGATACGCAGTATTTT.

This clone has more than one count but fewer than ten. The chain links TRBV6-6 to TRBJ2-7; TRBD2 matches at 8 bases. J was trimmed by 2 bases and V by 10 bases; bases with no gene match: 7. This CDR3 has 13 amino acids. Germline CDR1 MNHNY, CDR2 SVGAGI (reference sequence). The CDR3 nucleotides read TGTGCCACCCAACTAGCGGCCCCCTACGAGCAGTACTTC. Translating gives CATQLAAPYEQYF.

The chain is built from TRBV3-1 (or the pseudogene TRBV3-2) and TRBJ1-6, with 7 nucleotides matching TRBD1. The V and J ends lost 2 bases and 9 bases, in that order; junction bases with no gene match: 10. Germline CDR1 is LGHDT and CDR2 is YNNKEL (reference sequence). CDR3 length equals 16 residues. CDR3 region: CASSQNRGGSGSPLHF. The CDR3 DNA reads TGTGCCAGCAGCCAAAACAGGGGAGGTAGTGGTTCACCCCTCCACTTT.

The rearrangement links TRBV30 to TRBJ2-2; 7 bases align to TRBD1. This CDR3 has 14 residues. V lost 7 bases to trimming and J lost 0 bases; unmatched junction nucleotides: 5. The germline CDR1 and CDR2 sequences are GTSNPN and SVGIG (reference sequence). The CDR3 DNA reads as TGTGCCTCCCGACAGGGCCCGAACACCGGGGAGCTGTTTTTT. This gives the protein CASRQGPNTGELFF.

The chain combines TRBV21-1 with TRBJ1-3. TRBV21-1 is labeled a pseudogene. There are 17 residues in the CDR3. The CDR3 is CASSKGWLEEAGNTIYF. CDR3 sequence (DNA): TGTGCCAGCAGCAAAGGTTGGCTGGAAGAGGCTGGAAACACCATATATTTT.

Only one count was recorded for this clone. In nucleotides, the CDR3 is TGTGCCAGCACTACTAGCGGGGGGAGGAACAATGAGCAGTTCTTC. It is translated as CASTTSGGRNNEQFF. The rearrangement links TRBV2 to TRBJ2-1; TRBD2 aligns across 12 bases. Germline CDR1 is SNHLY and CDR2 is FYNNEI. The CDR3 has 15 residues. J lost 5 bases, V lost 7 bases, and 6 bases had no gene match.